This T cell receptor (beta chain) was identified in a study of T cells in tumors after PD-1 blockade. On the study more broadly: Patients had no prior checkpoint blockade, systemic immunosuppressants, or anti-cancer therapy within 4 weeks. Blood samples averaged roughly 120,000 templates (range 24,679-257,772) and 36,536 unique clonotypes.

The CDR3 consists of 14 residues. The V gene lost 4 bases and the J gene lost 5 bases, with 11 bases spanning the gap. The germline V gene encodes CDR1 MNHEY and CDR2 SVGAGI. Overall study findings and caveats: Blood contained 35% to 50% of the tumor's TCR clonotypes.

Of note for this clone: Antigen specificity is unknown.

Libraries were prepared by immunoSEQ multiplex PCR; TCRdb keeps only in-frame clonotypes and omits some of them. The profile covers roughly 60,000 clones, with around 77% appearing a single time and around 15% taken by the ten largest. Sequenced material: PBMCs, taken before anti-PD-1 treatment. This rearrangement joins TRBV6-5 to TRBJ2-2; D is tentatively TRBD1 or TRBD2 (5 bases each). This receptor was identified in a human donor with basal cell carcinoma. The CDR3 sequence is CASSSPGGTGELFF. CDR3 sequence (DNA): TGTGCCAGCAGTTCCCCTGGGGGTACCGGGGAGCTGTTTTTT.